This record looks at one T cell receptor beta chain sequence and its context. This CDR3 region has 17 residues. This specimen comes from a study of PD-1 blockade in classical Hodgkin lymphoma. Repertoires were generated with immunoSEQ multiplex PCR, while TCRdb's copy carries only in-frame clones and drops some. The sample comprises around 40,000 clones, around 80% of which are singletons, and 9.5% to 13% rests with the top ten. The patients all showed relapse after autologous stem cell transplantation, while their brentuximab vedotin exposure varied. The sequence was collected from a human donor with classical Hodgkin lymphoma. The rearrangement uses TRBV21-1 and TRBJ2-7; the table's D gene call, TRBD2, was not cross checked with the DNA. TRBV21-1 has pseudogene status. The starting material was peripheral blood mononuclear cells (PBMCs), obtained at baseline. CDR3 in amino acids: CASTDLSTSGKTYEQYF. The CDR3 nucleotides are TGTGCCAGCACCGATCTTTCAACTAGCGGGAAGACCTACGAGCAGTACTTC.